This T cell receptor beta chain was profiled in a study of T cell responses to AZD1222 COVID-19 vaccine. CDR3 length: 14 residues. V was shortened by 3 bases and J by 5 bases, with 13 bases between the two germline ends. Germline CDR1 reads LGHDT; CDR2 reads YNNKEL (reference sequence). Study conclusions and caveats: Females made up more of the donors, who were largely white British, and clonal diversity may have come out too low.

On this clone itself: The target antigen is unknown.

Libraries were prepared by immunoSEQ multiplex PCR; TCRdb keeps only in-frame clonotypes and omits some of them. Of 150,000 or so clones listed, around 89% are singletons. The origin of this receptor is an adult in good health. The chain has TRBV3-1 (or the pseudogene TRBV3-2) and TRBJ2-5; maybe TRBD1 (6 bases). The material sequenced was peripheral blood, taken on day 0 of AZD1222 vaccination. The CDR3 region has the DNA TGTGCCAGCAGCCACTCACAGGGTTCGGAGACCCAGTACTTC. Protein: CASSHSQGSETQYF.